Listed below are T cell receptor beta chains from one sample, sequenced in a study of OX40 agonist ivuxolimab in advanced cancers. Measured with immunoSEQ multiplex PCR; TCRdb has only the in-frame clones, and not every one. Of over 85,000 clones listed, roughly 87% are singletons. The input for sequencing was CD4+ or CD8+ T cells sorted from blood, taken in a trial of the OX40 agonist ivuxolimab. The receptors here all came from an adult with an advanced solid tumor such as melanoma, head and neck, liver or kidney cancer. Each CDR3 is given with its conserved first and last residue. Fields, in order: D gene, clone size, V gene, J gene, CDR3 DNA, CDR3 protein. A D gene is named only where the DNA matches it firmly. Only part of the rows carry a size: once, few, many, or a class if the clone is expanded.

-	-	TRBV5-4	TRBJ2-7	TGTGCCAGCAGCTCATACAAGGACATTTCCTACGAGCAGTACTTC	CASSSYKDISYEQYF
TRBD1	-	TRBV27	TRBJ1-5	TGTGCCAGCAGTTTTAGGCAGGGGGCGTCGGGAAATCAGCCCCAGCATTTT	CASSFRQGASGNQPQHF
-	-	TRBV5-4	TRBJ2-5	TGTGCCAGCAGCTTAGGGACTCGAGAGACCCAGTACTTC	CASSLGTRETQYF
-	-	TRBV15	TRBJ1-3	TGTGCCACCAGCAGAGATCGGCACTCTGGAAACACCATATATTTT	CATSRDRHSGNTIYF
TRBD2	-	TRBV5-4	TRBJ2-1	TGTGCCAGCAGCTACACTAGCGGGAGGGACAATGAGCAGTTCTTC	CASSYTSGRDNEQFF
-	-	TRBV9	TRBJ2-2	TGTGCCAGCAGCGTAGTTAACGGGGAGCTGTTTTTT	CASSVVNGELFF
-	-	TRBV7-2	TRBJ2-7	TGTGCCAGCAGCTTATCCCCTTCCTACGAGCAGTACTTC	CASSLSPSYEQYF
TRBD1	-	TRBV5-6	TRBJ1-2	TGTGCCAGCAGCTTGTACTACCCGGGACAGAGAGACTATGGCTACACCTTC	CASSLYYPGQRDYGYTF
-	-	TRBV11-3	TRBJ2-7	TGTGCCAGCAGCTTAGGGGAGGGACAGGCCCACGAGCAGTACTTC	CASSLGEGQAHEQYF
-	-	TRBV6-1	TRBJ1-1	TGTGCCAGCAGTGAAGACCCGAACACTGAAGCTTTCTTT	CASSEDPNTEAFF
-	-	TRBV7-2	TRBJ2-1	TGTGCCAGCAGCTTGAGAAATGAGCAGTTCTTC	CASSLRNEQFF
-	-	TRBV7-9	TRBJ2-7	TGTGCCAGCAGCCGATCCCCCTACGAGCAGTACTTC	CASSRSPYEQYF
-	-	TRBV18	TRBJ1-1	TGTGCCAGCTCACCTACCCGGGGCACTGAAGCTTTCTTT	CASSPTRGTEAFF
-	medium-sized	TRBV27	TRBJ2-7	TGTGCCAGCAGCCCCACTGGAGTGACGGGAACCAAAGAGCAGTACTTC	CASSPTGVTGTKEQYF
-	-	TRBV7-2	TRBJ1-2	TGTGCCAGCAGCTTAGCGGCGGCAAAGACATCACATAGTGGCTACACCTTC	CASSLAAAKTSHSGYTF
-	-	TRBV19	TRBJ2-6	TGTGCCAGTAGTGTGCTTGTCTCTGGGGCCAACGTCCTGACTTTC	CASSVLVSGANVLTF
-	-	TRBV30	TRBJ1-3	TGTGCCTGGATTTCAGATCTAAACACCATATATTTT	CAWISDLNTIYF
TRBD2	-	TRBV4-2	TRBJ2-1	TGTGCCAGCAGCCAGGGGACTAGCGGGAGGGCCGGTGAGCAGTTCTTC	CASSQGTSGRAGEQFF
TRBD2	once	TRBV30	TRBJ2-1	TGTGCCTGGAGACCCGGTGGCGGGAGGGGGAATGAGCAGTTCTTC	CAWRPGGGRGNEQFF
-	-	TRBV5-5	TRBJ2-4	TGTGCCAGCAGCTTCGGGGGCACGGGAAACATTCAGTACTTC	CASSFGGTGNIQYF
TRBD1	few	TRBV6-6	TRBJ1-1	TGTGCCAGCAGGATAGGGGGCCACACTGAAGCTTTCTTT	CASRIGGHTEAFF
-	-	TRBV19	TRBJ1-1	TGTGCCAGTAGTATAGATGGGGGGCAGGACACTGAAGCTTTCTTT	CASSIDGGQDTEAFF
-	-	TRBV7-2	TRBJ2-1	TGTGCCAGCATCCCCCGGGTAAGGGTGATGGATGAGCAGTTCTTC	CASIPRVRVMDEQFF
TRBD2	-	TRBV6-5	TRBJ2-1	TGTGCCAGCACCGCGGGGGGAGCGGGATCTAATGAGCAGTTCTTC	CASTAGGAGSNEQFF
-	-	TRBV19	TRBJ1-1	TGTGCCAGTAGTATTTCACCGGGGGCGCGCGGTGAAGCTTTCTTT	CASSISPGARGEAFF
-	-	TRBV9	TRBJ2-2	TGTGCCAGCAGCGTACTAGAAGGTCCGAACACCGGGGAGCTGTTTTTT	CASSVLEGPNTGELFF
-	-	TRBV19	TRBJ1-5	TGTGCCAGCACCCCCCCGCAGATCTACCAGCCCCAGCATTTT	CASTPPQIYQPQHF
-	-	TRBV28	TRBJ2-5	TGTGCCAGCAGGGGGCAGTACCAAGAGACCCAGTACTTC	CASRGQYQETQYF
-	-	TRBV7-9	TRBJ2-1	TGTGCCAGCAGCCTACAGGCGGAGTTCTACAATGAGCAGTTCTTC	CASSLQAEFYNEQFF
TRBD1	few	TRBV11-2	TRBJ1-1	TGTGCCAGCATTAGACAGGGTTACACTGAAGCTTTCTTT	CASIRQGYTEAFF
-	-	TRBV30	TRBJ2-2	TGTGCCTGGAGCGCAGCGTTCGGGGAGCTGTTTTTT	CAWSAAFGELFF
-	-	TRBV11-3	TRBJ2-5	TGTGCCAGCAGCTTAATCGGCGAGACCCAGTACTTC	CASSLIGETQYF
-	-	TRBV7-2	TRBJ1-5	TGTGCCAGCAGCTTTGGCAGGGACAATCAGCCCCAGCATTTT	CASSFGRDNQPQHF
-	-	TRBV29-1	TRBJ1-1	TGCAGCGTTGAGGAAGCGGGCCGAGCTTTCTTT	CSVEEAGRAFF
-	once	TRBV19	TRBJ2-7	TGTGCCAGCTGGGGCCTCCGCCGCTACGAGCAGTACTTC	CASWGLRRYEQYF
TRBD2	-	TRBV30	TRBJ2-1	TGTGCCTGGAGCGGACTAGCGTGGAATGAGCAGTTCTTC	CAWSGLAWNEQFF
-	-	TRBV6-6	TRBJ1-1	TGTGCCAGCAGCGGCAGGGGAGATATGAACACTGAAGCTTTCTTT	CASSGRGDMNTEAFF
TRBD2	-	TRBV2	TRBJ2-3	TGTGCCAGCGGCGGGGGTCCAGATACGCAGTATTTT	CASGGGPDTQYF
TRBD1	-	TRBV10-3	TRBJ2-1	TGTGCCATCAGATCCGGGACAGCGTACAATGAGCAGTTCTTC	CAIRSGTAYNEQFF